The clone carrying this T cell receptor beta chain was recorded once. Its target is unknown. The repertoire was sequenced with immunoSEQ multiplex PCR; TCRdb's copy has only in-frame clones and lacks some. The data show about 150,000 clones, with more than 85% seen just once and 1% to 1.5% held by the top ten. Doses given second, at about 4 or about 12 weeks, were pooled. The record originates from a study of T cell responses to AZD1222 COVID-19 vaccine. Study-level results: Along spike, vaccine-associated CD4 TCRs were found throughout, with dominance at 160-218 and 743-854. The peak T cell response came first, and repertoires were sampled only after it. Of spike-specific TCRs, nearly half reportedly target regions left unmutated in variants.

This CDR3 region has 18 residues. Unmatched junction bases numbered 9, after V lost 0 bases and J lost 1 base. Germline loops: CDR1 SGHTA, CDR2 FQGTGA. The source was peripheral blood, collected 28 days after the second AZD1222 dose. The chain links TRBV7-3 to TRBJ2-3; 8 bases fit TRBD2. The sequence was obtained from an adult who received the AZD1222 COVID-19 vaccine. The CDR3 region is CASSLTSLSGRGTDTQYF. The CDR3 nucleotides are TGTGCCAGCAGCTTAACGTCTCTATCCGGGAGGGGCACAGATACGCAGTATTTT.